These 9 T cell receptor beta chains share one sample of origin, sequenced in a study of blood T cell repertoires in COVID-19. Sequencing was performed with immunoSEQ multiplex PCR; in TCRdb, only in-frame clones are kept and a portion is missing. The sample shows 65,000 to 75,000 clones, roughly 80% of them seen only once. Source material: peripheral blood. These receptors were collected from a woman of 80 years or more with acute or convalescent COVID-19.

In its sample, this clone was seen once. CDR3 residues: CASSDDRTKGEKLFF. Here the CDR3 DNA reads TGTGCCAGTAGTGACGACAGGACGAAGGGTGAAAAACTGTTTTTT. This chain links TRBV19 with TRBJ1-4; maybe TRBD1 (6 bases). The V end was cut by 5 bases, the J end by 7 bases, with 17 bases between. CDR3 length equals 15 residues. Germline CDR1 and CDR2: LNHDA and SQIVND (reference sequence).

This clone has only a few counts. V usage is TRBV24-1 and J usage is TRBJ2-3; tentatively, D is TRBD1 (6 bases). Trimming took off 3 bases at V and 9 bases at J, with 12 bases between the two ends. There are 13 residues in the CDR3. Germline CDR1 is KGHDR and CDR2 is SFDVKD. In nucleotides, the CDR3 is TGTGCCACCAGTGATAGACAGGTTTCCACGCAGTATTTT. This encodes CATSDRQVSTQYF.

The chain carries TRBV12-5 and TRBJ1-5; weak D call: TRBD1 (5 bases). Trimming took off 6 bases at V and 0 bases at J, with 15 bases between the two ends. Germline CDR1 reads LGHNT; CDR2 reads FRNRAP. There are 16 residues in the CDR3. The CDR3 reads CASGLQTVYSNQPQHF. The CDR3 DNA sequence: TGTGCTAGTGGACTACAGACAGTTTATAGCAATCAGCCCCAGCATTTT.

Here the CDR3 reads CASSEFLGTGPSGYTF. The CDR3 DNA follows: TGCGCCAGCAGTGAGTTCCTCGGGACAGGGCCGTCGGGCTACACCTTC. The chain uses TRBV10-1 and TRBJ1-2; TRBD1 agrees at 9 bases. V dropped 1 base and J dropped 8; count of bases not matched to a gene: 11. The germline V gene encodes CDR1 WNHNN and CDR2 SYGVQD (reference sequence). The CDR3 is made up of 16 amino acids.

The V call is TRBV4-1, the J call TRBJ1-2, with TRBD1 matching over 7 bases. Germline loops: CDR1 MGHRA, CDR2 YSYEKL. The CDR3 length is 18 residues. V shed 1 base, J shed 6 bases, and the junction held 17 bases outside the gene matches. CDR3 coding DNA: TGCGCCAGCAGCCAAGTCGGAAACCGACAGGGTCTGAAGAATGGCTACACCTTC. The encoded protein is CASSQVGNRQGLKNGYTF.

The chain links TRBV6-5 to TRBJ2-7; 8 bases fit TRBD1. The CDR3 is made up of 14 amino acids. Germline CDR1 is MNHEY and CDR2 is SVGAGI. The trim removed 5 bases at V and 3 bases at J, leaving 6 bases unmatched. This CDR3 is CASSRGQGSYEQYF. CDR3 bases: TGTGCCAGCAGTCGCGGACAGGGCAGCTACGAGCAGTACTTC.

The chain employs TRBV6-2 or TRBV6-3 and TRBJ2-3; the D gene is possibly TRBD2 (5 bases). The CDR3 is 16 amino acids. Trimming cost V 2 bases and J 5 bases, with 17 bases left between them. Germline CDR1 and CDR2: MNHEY and SVGEGT. This chain's CDR3 is CASSYGYSSGGDTQYF. The CDR3 DNA is TGTGCCAGCAGTTACGGTTACAGCTCAGGAGGAGATACGCAGTATTTT.

This chain joins TRBV7-2 and TRBJ1-5; weak D call: TRBD1 (5 bases). The germline V and J ends were trimmed by 2 bases and 7 bases, with 18 bases remaining between them. The germline CDR1 and CDR2 sequences are SGHTA and FQGNSA. The CDR3 has 16 residues. The CDR3 DNA follows: TGTGCCAGCAGCTTATGGGGAGGAGGGCAGGGACAGCCCCAGCATTTT. This encodes CASSLWGGGQGQPQHF.

This clone has just a few counts. This chain links TRBV5-1 with TRBJ1-1; D perhaps matches TRBD1 (6 bases). Per germline, CDR1 SGHRS and CDR2 YFSETQ. Trimming pared 0 bases from V and 1 base from J, leaving 13 bases between. The CDR3 runs 16 residues. The CDR3 nucleotides read TGCGCCAGCAGCTTGGCCGTTGGGGGCCCGAACACTGAAGCTTTCTTT. It is translated as CASSLAVGGPNTEAFF.